This TCR beta chain was recorded in a study of blood T cell repertoires in COVID-19. As for the study in general: PBMCs, B-cell-depleted T cells, or T cells provided the cDNA or gDNA that made up the material.

Under the authors' procedure: Researchers report that nucleated cell counts were estimated from reference gene primer amplification. The assay was immunoSEQ multiplex PCR, and TCRdb's table has in-frame clones only and misses some. V, J and clone size are those of that table, while D and trimming were read from the DNA. The table has about 120,000 clones, 90% seen once; the top ten hold 3.8%. The CDR3 consists of 16 residues. V dropped 3 bases and J dropped 3; count of bases not matched to a gene: 7. From germline, CDR1 is KGHSH and CDR2 LQKENI. Those enrolled in Seattle joined during active infection and were followed longitudinally afterward.

This receptor was obtained from a woman between 55 and 75 years old with COVID-19, enrolled during active disease. Specimen: peripheral blood. V is TRBV18 and J is TRBJ1-3, with 8 bases matching TRBD1. This CDR3 is CASSPNQGTGGNTIYF. As DNA, the CDR3 is TGTGCCAGCTCACCCAATCAAGGGACAGGTGGAAACACCATATATTTT.